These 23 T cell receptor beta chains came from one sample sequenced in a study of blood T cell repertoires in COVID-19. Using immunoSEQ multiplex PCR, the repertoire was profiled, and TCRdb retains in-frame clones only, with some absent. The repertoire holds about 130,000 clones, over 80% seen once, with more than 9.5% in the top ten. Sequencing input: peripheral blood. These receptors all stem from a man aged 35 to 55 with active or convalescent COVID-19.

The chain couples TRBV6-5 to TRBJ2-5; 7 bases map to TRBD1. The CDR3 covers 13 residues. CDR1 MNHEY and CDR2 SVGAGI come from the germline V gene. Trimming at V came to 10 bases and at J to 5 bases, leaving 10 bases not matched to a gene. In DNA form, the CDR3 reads TGTGCCAACGAAGGGGGCCTTGGGGAGACCCAGTACTTC. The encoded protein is CANEGGLGETQYF.

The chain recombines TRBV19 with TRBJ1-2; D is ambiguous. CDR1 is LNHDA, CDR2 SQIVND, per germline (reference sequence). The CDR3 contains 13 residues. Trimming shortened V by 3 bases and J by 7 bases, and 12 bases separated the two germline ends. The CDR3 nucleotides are TGTGCCAGTAGTATCTACGGGTCCGGTGGCTACACCTTC. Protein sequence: CASSIYGSGGYTF.

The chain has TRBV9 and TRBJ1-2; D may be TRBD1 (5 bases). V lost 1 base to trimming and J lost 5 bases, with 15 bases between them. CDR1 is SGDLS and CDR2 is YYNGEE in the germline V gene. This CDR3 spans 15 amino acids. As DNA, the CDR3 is TGTGCCAGCAGCGTACAGGGCGTCCTCCAATATGGCTACACCTTC. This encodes CASSVQGVLQYGYTF.

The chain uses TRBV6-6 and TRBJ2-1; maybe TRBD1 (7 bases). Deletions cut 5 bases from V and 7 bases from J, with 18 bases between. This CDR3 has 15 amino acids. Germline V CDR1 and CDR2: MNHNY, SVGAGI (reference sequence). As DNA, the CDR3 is TGTGCCAGCAGTCCTTCCAGGGGGGCTCGGAATGAGCAGTTCTTC. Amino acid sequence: CASSPSRGARNEQFF.

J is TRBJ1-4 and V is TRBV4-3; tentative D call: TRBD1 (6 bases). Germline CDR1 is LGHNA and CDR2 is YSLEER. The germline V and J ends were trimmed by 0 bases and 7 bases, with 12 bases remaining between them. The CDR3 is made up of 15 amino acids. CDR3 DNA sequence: TGCGCCAGCAGCCAAGATAGCACAGGGAGTGAAAAACTGTTTTTT. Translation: CASSQDSTGSEKLFF.

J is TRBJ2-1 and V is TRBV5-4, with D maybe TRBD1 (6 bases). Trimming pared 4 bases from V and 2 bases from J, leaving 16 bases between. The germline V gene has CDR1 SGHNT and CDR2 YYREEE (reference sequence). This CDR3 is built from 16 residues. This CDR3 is CASSRTLQGAYNEQFF. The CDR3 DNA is TGTGCCAGCAGCAGAACCCTACAGGGAGCCTACAATGAGCAGTTCTTC.

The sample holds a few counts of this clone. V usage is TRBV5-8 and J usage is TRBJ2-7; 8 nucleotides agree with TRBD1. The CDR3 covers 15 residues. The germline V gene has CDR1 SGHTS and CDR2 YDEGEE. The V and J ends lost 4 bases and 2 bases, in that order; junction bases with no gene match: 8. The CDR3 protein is CASSLGQGATYEQYF. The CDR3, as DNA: TGTGCCAGCAGCCTCGGACAGGGCGCTACCTACGAGCAGTACTTC.

This CDR3 reads CASSFTGQGHYEQYF. CDR3 nucleotide sequence: TGTGCCAGCAGTTTCACGGGACAGGGTCACTACGAGCAGTACTTC. V usage is TRBV6-5 and J usage is TRBJ2-7; TRBD1 matches 9 bases. V lost 4 bases and J lost 3; bases outside the gene matches: 7. Looked up from germline, CDR1 is MNHEY and CDR2 is SVGAGI. The CDR3 loop spans 15 amino acids.

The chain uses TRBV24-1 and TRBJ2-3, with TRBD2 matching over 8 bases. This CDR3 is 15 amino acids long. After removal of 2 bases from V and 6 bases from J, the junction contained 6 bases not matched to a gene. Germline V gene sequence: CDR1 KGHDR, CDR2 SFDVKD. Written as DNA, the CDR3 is TGTGCCACCAGTGATTCCGGGGGGGGGATGGATACGCAGTATTTT. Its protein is CATSDSGGGMDTQYF.

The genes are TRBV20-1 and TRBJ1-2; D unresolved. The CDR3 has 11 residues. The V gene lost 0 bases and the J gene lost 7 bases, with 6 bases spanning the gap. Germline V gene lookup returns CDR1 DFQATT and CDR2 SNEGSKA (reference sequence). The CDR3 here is CSARDLGGYTF. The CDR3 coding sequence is TGCAGTGCTAGAGATCTAGGTGGCTACACCTTC.

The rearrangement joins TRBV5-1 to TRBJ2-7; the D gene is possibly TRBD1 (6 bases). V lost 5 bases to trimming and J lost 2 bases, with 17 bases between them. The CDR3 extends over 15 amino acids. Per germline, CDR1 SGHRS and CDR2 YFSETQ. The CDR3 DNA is TGCGCCAGCAGGGGAGACGACAGGTTTGCCTACGAGCAGTACTTC. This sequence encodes CASRGDDRFAYEQYF.

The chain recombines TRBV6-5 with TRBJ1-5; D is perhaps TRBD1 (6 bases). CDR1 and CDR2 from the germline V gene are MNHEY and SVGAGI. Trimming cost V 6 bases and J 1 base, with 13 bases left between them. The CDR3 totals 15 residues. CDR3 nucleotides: TGTGCCAGCAGCTCTGACAGGAGGAGCAATCAGCCCCAGCATTTT. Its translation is CASSSDRRSNQPQHF.

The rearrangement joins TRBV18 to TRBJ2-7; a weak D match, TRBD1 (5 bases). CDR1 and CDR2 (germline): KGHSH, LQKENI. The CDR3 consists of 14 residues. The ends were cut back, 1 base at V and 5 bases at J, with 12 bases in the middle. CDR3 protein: CASSPRAGNDEQYF. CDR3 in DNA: TGTGCCAGCTCACCACGGGCAGGGAATGACGAGCAGTACTTC.

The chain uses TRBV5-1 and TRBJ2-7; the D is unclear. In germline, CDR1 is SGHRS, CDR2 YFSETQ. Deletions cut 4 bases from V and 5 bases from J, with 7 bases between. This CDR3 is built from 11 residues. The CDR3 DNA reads TGCGCCAGCAGCGAACATGACGAGCAGTACTTC. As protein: CASSEHDEQYF.

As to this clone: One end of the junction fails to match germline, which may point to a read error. CDR3 bases: TGTGCCAGTAGTCTAGACCGTCAGCCCCAGCATTTT. Translation gives CASSLDRQPQHF. The chain carries TRBV19 and TRBJ1-5; D is uncertain. Germline CDR1 and CDR2: LNHDA and SQIVND (reference sequence). The CDR3 length is 12 residues.

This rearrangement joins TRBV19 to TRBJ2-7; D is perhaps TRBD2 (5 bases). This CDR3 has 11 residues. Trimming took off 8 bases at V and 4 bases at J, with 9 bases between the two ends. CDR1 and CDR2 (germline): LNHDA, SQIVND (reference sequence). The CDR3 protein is CASSPGYEQYF. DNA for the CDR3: TGTGCCAGTTCTCCGGGATACGAGCAGTACTTC.

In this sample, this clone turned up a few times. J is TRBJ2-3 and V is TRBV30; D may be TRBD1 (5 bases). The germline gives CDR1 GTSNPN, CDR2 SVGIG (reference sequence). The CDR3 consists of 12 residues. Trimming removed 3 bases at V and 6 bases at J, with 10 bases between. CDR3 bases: TGTGCCTGGAGCTCCCAGGGCGATACGCAGTATTTT. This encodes CAWSSQGDTQYF.

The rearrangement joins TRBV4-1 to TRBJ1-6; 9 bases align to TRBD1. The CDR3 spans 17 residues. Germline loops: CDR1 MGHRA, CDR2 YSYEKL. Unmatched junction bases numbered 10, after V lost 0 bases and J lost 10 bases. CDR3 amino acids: CASSQDNAGTGSSPLHF. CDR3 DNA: TGCGCCAGCAGCCAAGATAATGCCGGGACAGGGTCGTCACCCCTCCACTTT.

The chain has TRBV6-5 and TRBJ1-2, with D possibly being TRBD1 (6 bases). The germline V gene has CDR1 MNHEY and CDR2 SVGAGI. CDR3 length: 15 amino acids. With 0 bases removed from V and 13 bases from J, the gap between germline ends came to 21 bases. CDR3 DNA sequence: TGTGCCAGCAGTTACTCGAAGCTGGGCTCAGGGGCTTGCACCTTC. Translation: CASSYSKLGSGACTF.

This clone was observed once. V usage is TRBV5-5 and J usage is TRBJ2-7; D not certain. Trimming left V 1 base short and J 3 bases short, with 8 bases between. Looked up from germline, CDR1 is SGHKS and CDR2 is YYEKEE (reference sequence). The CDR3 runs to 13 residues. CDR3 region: CASSLNSYYEQYF. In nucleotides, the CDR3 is TGTGCCAGCAGCTTGAACTCATACTACGAGCAGTACTTC. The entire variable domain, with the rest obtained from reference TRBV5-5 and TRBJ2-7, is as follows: DAGVTQSPTHLIKTRGQQVTLRCSPISGHKSVSWYQQVLGQGPQFIFQYYEKEERGRGNFPDRFSARQFPNYSSELNVNALLLGDSALYLCASSLNSYYEQYFGPGTRLTVT.

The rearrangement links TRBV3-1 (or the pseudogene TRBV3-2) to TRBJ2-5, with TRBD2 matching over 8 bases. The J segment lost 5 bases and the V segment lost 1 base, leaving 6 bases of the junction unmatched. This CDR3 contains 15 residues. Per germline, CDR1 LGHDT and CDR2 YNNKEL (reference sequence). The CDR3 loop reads CASSQGGSGVETQYF. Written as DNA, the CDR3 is TGTGCCAGCAGCCAAGGGGGTAGCGGGGTGGAGACCCAGTACTTC.

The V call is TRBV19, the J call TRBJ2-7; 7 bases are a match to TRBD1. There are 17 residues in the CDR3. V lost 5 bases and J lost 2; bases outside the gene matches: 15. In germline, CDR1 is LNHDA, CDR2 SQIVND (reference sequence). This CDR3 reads CASSPEDRPIFTYEQYF. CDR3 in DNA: TGTGCCAGTAGTCCGGAGGACAGGCCGATTTTTACCTACGAGCAGTACTTC.

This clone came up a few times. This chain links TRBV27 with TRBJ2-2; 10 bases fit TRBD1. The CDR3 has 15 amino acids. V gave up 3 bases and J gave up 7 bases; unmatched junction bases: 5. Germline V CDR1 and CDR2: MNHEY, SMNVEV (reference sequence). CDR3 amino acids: CASSLGGTGVGELFF. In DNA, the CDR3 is TGTGCCAGCAGTTTGGGGGGGACAGGGGTCGGGGAGCTGTTTTTT.